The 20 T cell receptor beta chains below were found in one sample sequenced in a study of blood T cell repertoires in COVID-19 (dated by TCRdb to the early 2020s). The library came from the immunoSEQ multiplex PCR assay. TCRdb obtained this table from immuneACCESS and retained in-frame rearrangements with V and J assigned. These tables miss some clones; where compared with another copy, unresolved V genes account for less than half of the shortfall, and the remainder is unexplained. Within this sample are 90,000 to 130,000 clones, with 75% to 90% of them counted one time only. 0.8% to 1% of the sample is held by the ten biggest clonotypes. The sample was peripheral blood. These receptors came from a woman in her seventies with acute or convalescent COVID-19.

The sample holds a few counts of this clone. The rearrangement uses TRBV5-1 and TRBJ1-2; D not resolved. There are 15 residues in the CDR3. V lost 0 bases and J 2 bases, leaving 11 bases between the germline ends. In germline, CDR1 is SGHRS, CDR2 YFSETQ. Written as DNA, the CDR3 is TGCGCCAGCAGCTTGGACGGAACAGCCAACTATGGCTACACCTTC. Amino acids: CASSLDGTANYGYTF.

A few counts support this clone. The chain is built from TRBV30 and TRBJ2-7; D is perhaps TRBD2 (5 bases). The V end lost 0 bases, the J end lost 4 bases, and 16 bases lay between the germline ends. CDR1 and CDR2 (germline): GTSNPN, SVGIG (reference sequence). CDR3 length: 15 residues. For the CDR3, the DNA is TGTGCCTGGAGTGTACCTTGGACTGCAACTTACGAGCAGTACTTC. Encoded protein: CAWSVPWTATYEQYF.

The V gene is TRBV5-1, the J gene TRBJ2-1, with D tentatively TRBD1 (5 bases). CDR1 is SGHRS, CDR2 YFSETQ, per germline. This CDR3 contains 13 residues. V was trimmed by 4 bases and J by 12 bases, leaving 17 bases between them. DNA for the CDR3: TGCGCCAGCAGCGAGGCAGGGTCTTGGGGGCAGTTCTTC. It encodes CASSEAGSWGQFF.

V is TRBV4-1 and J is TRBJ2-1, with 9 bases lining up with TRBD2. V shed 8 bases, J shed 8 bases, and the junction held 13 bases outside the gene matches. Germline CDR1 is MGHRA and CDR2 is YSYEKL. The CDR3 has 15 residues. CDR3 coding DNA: TGCGCCAGCCGCCTAGCGGGACGGAGAAGCTATGAGCAGTTCTTC. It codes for CASRLAGRRSYEQFF.

CDR3 DNA: TGTGCCAGCAAAGGTCGGGACACTAGCAATCAGCCCCAGCATTTT. Its protein product is CASKGRDTSNQPQHF. V usage is TRBV2 and J usage is TRBJ1-5; TRBD1 is a possible D gene (6 bases). The germline CDR1 and CDR2 sequences are SNHLY and FYNNEI. CDR3 length: 15 amino acids. V shed 7 bases and J shed 0 bases, with 13 bases lying between them.

The CDR3 spells CASSSTRSNEKLFF. The CDR3 DNA follows: TGTGCCAGCAGCTCCACTCGAAGTAATGAAAAACTGTTTTTT. The chain links TRBV5-4 to TRBJ1-4; no definite D call. There are 14 residues in the CDR3. Germline CDR1 and CDR2: SGHNT and YYREEE (reference sequence). The V end was cut by 3 bases, the J end by 4 bases, with 10 bases between.

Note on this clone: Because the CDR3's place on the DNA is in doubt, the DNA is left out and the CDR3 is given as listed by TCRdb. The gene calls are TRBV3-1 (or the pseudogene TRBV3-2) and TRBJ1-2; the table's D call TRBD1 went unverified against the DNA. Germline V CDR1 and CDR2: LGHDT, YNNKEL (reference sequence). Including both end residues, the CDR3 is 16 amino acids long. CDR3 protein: CASSQVATGISRLLAF.

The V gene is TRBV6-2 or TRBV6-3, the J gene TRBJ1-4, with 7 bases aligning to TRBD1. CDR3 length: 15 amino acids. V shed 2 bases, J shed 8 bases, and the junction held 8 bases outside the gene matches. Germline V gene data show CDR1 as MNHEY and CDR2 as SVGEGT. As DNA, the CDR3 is TGTGCCAGCAGTTACGGTAACAGGGGTCGGGAAAAACTGTTTTTT. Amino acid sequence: CASSYGNRGREKLFF.

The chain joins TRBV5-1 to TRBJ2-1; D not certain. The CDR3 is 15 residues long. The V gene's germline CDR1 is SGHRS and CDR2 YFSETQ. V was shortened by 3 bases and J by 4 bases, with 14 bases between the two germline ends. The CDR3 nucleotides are TGCGCCAGCAGCTCGAACGGGTCCCCTTACAATGAGCAGTTCTTC. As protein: CASSSNGSPYNEQFF.

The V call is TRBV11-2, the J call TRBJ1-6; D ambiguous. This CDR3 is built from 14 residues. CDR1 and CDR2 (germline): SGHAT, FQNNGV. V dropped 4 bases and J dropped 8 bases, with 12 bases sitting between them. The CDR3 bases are TGTGCCAGCAGCTCGACCATTGCGGATTCACCCCTCCACTTT. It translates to CASSSTIADSPLHF.

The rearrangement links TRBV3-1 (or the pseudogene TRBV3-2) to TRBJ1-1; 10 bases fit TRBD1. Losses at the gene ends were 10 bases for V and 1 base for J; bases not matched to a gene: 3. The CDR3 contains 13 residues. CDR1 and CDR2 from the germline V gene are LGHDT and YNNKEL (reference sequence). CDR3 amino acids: CATGQGGNTEAFF. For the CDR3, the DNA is TGTGCCACCGGACAGGGGGGGAACACTGAAGCTTTCTTT.

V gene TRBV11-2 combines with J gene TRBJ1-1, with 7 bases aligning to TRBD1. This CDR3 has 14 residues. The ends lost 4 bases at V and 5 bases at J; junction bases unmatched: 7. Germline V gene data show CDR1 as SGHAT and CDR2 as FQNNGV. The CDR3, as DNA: TGTGCCAGCAGCTATTACTCAGGGGGAACTGAAGCTTTCTTT. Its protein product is CASSYYSGGTEAFF. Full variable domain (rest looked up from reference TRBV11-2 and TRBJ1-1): EAGVAQSPRYKIIEKRQSVAFWCNPISGHATLYWYQQILGQGPKLLIQFQNNGVVDDSQLPKDRFSAERLKGVDSTLKIQPAKLEDSAVYLCASSYYSGGTEAFFGQGTRLTVV.

The CDR3 here is CASSLSERTQYF. The CDR3 coding sequence is TGTGCCAGCAGTTTATCTGAGAGAACCCAGTACTTC. The V and J genes are TRBV12-3 or TRBV12-4 and TRBJ2-5; D uncertain. The CDR3 is made up of 12 amino acids. With 2 bases removed from V and 8 bases from J, the gap between germline ends came to 9 bases.

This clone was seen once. For the CDR3, the DNA is TGTGCCAGCAGTTTATGGGGGACTAGCGGGATTTACGGGGAGACCCAGTACTTC. It encodes CASSLWGTSGIYGETQYF. The chain is built from TRBV28 and TRBJ2-5; 13 bases match TRBD2. Germline V CDR1 and CDR2: MDHEN, SYDVKM. This CDR3 comprises 18 residues. J gave up 5 bases and V 0 bases, and 9 bases lay outside the gene matches.

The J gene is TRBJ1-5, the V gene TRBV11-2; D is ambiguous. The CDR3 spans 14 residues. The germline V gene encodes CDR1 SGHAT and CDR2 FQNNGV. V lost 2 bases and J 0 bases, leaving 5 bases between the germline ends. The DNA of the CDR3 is TGTGCCAGCAGCTTACGTCCTAGCAATCAGCCCCAGCATTTT. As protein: CASSLRPSNQPQHF.

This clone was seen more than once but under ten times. CDR3 nucleotides: TGTGCCAGCAGTTTAGGGACAGTAGGGCAGCCCCAGCATTTT. It encodes CASSLGTVGQPQHF. This chain uses TRBV28 with TRBJ1-5; 7 bases line up with TRBD1. CDR1 is MDHEN, CDR2 SYDVKM, per germline. Trimming cost V 2 bases and J 7 bases; bases outside gene matches: 5. The CDR3 contains 14 residues.

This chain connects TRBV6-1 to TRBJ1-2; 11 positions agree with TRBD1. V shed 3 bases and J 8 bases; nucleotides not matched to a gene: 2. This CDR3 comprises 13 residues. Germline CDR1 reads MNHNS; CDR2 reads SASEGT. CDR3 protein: CASSDRDRGGYTF. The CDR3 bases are TGTGCCAGCAGTGATAGGGACAGGGGGGGCTACACCTTC.

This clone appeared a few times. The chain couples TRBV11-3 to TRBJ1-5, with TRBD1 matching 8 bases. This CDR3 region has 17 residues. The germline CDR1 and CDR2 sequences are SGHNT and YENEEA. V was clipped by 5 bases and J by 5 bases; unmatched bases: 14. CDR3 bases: TGTGCCAGCAGCCCAAAGCTTCCGGACAGGGAGTATCAGCCCCAGCATTTT. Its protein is CASSPKLPDREYQPQHF.

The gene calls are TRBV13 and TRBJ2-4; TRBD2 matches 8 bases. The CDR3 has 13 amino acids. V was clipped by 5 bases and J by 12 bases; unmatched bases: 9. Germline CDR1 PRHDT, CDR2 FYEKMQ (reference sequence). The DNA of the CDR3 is TGTGCCAGCAGCCCCCAGCGGGGGACTACTCAGTACTTC. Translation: CASSPQRGTTQYF.

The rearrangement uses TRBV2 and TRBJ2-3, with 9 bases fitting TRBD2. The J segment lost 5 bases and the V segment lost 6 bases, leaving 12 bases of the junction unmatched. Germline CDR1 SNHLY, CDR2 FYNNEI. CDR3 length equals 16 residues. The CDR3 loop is CASSPASGEVGDTQYF. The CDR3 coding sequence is TGTGCCAGCAGCCCAGCTAGCGGGGAGGTAGGAGATACGCAGTATTTT.